The present TCR beta chain was sequenced within a study of T cells in Graves' hyperthyroidism and ophthalmopathy. Study results and caveats: The model's output predicted ophthalmopathy at a median of around 7 months prior to onset. Among clonotypes expanded in thyroid above 0.001, most were also found in blood.

The CDR3 extends over 12 amino acids. Germline V gives CDR1 MDHEN, CDR2 SYDVKM. In its sample, this clonotype was seen a few times. Its antigen remains unidentified. A NOSPECS grade of at least 4, a Clinical Activity Score of at least 3 and duration under 3 months were recorded in ophthalmopathy patients. Diagnoses were made from clinical symptoms, serum measures (thyroxine and TRAb), thyroid ultrasound and orbital computed tomography. Amplification of TCR beta CDR3 regions used RNA as the template. The primer set for the first-round RT-PCR of the TCR CDR3 was HTBI. From the multiplex PCR reads, TCRdb called clonotypes with MiXCR, one entry per CDR3 protein. The sample records about 270,000 distinct CDR3 sequences, around 26% being singletons.

This sequence joins TRBV28 and TRBJ2-7; maybe TRBD1 (6 bases). The DNA end is a closer match to TRBJ2-1, so the J assignment may be wrong. This sequence originates from a woman in her thirties or forties with Graves' ophthalmopathy. The sequencing input was blood. The CDR3 DNA reads TGTGCCGCCCTGGACAGTTCCTACGAGCAGTTCTTC. It is translated as CAALDSSYEQFF.